The entry below describes one TCR beta chain. The antigen is unknown. V lost 4 bases, J lost 4 bases, and 13 bases lay in between. This CDR3 spans 15 amino acids. CDR1 and CDR2 from the germline V gene are LGHDT and YNNKEL (reference sequence). The data are from a study of T cell responses to AZD1222 COVID-19 vaccine. Sequencing used immunoSEQ multiplex PCR; TCRdb keeps in-frame clones, though not all of them. The sample lists roughly 120,000 clones, about 87% occurring once. Study-wide points: Dominant at 160-218 and 743-854, vaccine-associated CD4 TCRs also spanned spike. The study sampled repertoires only after the peak T cell response. Nearly half of the spike-specific TCRs reportedly recognize variant regions that carry no mutations.

Sequencing used peripheral blood, obtained on day 0 of AZD1222 vaccination. This clonotype originated in an adult in good health. The rearrangement joins TRBV3-1 (or the pseudogene TRBV3-2) to TRBJ2-2, with D possibly called TRBD1 or TRBD2 (6 bases each). The CDR3 reads CASSPLSGATGELFF. The CDR3 DNA reads TGTGCCAGCAGCCCCCTATCGGGGGCCACCGGGGAGCTGTTTTTT.